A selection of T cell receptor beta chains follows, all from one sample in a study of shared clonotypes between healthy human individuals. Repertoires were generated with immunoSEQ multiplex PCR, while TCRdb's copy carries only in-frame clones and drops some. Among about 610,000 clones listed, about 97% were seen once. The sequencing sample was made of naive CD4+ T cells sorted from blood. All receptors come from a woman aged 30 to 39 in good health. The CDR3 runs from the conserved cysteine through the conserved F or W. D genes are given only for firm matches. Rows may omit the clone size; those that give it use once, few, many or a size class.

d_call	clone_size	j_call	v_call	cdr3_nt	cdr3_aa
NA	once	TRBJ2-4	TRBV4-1	TGCGCCAGCAGCCAAGAGGTTACCAAAAACATTCAGTACTTC	CASSQEVTKNIQYF
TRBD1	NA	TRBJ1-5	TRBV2	TGTGCCAGCAGCGTGTATGGGACAGGGGCTAATCAGCCCCAGCATTTT	CASSVYGTGANQPQHF
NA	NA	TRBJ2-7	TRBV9	TGTGCCAGCAGCGTAAATTTGGGAGACGAGCAGTACTTC	CASSVNLGDEQYF
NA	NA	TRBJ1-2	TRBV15	TGTGCCACCAGCCCTCAACGGGGGAGGGCCCTCTATGGCTACACCTTC	CATSPQRGRALYGYTF
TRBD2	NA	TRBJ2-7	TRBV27	TGTGCCAGCAGTGACTCTAGCGGGAGAGTTAGGTACGAGCAGTACTTC	CASSDSSGRVRYEQYF
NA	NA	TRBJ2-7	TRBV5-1	TGCGCCAGCCTCTCCCGCCGGTACGACGAGCAGTACTTC	CASLSRRYDEQYF
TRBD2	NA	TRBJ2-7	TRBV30	TGTGCCTGGAGGGGCCGCGGACTAGCGGGATTCTACGAGCAGTACTTC	CAWRGRGLAGFYEQYF
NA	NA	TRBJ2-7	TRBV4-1	TGCGCCAGCAGCCAAGTTGGGGGATCCTACGAGCAGTACTTC	CASSQVGGSYEQYF
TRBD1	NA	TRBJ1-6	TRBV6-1	TGTGCCAGCAGTTGGGACAGGGCCTATAATTCACCCCTCCACTTT	CASSWDRAYNSPLHF
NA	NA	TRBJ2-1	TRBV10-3	TGTGCCATCAGTGAGACTAGTGAGCAGTTCTTC	CAISETSEQFF
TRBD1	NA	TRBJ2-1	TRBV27	TGTGCCAGCTCGAAACTGACAGGGATGGACAATGAGCAGTTCTTC	CASSKLTGMDNEQFF
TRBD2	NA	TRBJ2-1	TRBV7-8	TGTGCCAGCAGCTCAGGTGGTTTACTAGCGGGATTTTATGAGCAGTTCTTC	CASSSGGLLAGFYEQFF
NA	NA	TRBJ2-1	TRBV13	TGTGCCAGCAGCCACCCCCCCTCCCGGACGGAGCAGTTCTTC	CASSHPPSRTEQFF
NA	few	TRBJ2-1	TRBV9	TGTGCCAGCAGCGTAGCCGACTACAATGAGCAGTTCTTC	CASSVADYNEQFF
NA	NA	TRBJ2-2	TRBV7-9	TGTGCCAGCAGCTTAATGCGGGACACCGGGGAGCTGTTTTTT	CASSLMRDTGELFF
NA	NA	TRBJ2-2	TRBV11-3	TGTGCCAGCAGCTCCGGGTGGGGGGACGCGAACACCGGGGAGCTGTTTTTT	CASSSGWGDANTGELFF
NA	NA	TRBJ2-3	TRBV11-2	TGTGCCAGCAGGGCAACCTCGCATACAGATACGCAGTATTTT	CASRATSHTDTQYF
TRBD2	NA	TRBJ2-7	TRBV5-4	TGTGCCAGCAGCTTGACTAGCGGGCCCATGTACTTC	CASSLTSGPMYF
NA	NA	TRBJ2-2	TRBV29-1	TGCAGCGTTGAAGACAGGGGCTCCGGGGAGCTGTTTTTT	CSVEDRGSGELFF
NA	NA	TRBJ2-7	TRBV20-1	TGCAGTGCTCCAAGGGGCTACGAGCAGTACTTC	CSAPRGYEQYF
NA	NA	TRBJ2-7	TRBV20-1	TGCAGTGCTACCCAAGGAAGAGAGCAGTACTTC	CSATQGREQYF
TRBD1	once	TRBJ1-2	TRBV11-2	TGTGCCAGCAGCTTAACCAGCACAGGGGGAGTTGACGGCTACACCTTC	CASSLTSTGGVDGYTF
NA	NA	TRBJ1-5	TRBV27	TGTGCCAGCAGTTCTCAGGGTCAGCCCCAGCATTTT	CASSSQGQPQHF
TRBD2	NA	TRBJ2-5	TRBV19	TGTGCCAGTAGTATAAGTAGCGGGGGGCTCGGGACTCAAGAGACCCAGTACTTC	CASSISSGGLGTQETQYF
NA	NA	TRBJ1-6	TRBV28	TGTGCCAGCAACAGGGACGTGGGTTCACCCCTCCACTTT	CASNRDVGSPLHF
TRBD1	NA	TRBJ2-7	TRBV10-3	TGTGCCATCAGTGAGTCGATCCAGGGGGCCTACGAGCAGTACTTC	CAISESIQGAYEQYF
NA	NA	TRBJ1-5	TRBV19	TGTGCCAGTAGTACCCGGGGGTTGGAGCCCCAGCATTTT	CASSTRGLEPQHF
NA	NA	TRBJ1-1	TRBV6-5	TGTGCCAGCAGTTACTCGGCAGGGATTAACACTGAAGCTTTCTTT	CASSYSAGINTEAFF
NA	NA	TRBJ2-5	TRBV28	TGTGCCAGCAGCCGCCAAGGGGCAGAGACCCAGTACTTC	CASSRQGAETQYF
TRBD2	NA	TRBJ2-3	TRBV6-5	TGTGCCAGCAGTTACTCGTCTAGCGGAGGCACAGATACGCAGTATTTT	CASSYSSSGGTDTQYF
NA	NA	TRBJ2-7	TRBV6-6	TGTGCCAGCAGTTTCCACGCAGGTCTCGAGCAGTACTTC	CASSFHAGLEQYF